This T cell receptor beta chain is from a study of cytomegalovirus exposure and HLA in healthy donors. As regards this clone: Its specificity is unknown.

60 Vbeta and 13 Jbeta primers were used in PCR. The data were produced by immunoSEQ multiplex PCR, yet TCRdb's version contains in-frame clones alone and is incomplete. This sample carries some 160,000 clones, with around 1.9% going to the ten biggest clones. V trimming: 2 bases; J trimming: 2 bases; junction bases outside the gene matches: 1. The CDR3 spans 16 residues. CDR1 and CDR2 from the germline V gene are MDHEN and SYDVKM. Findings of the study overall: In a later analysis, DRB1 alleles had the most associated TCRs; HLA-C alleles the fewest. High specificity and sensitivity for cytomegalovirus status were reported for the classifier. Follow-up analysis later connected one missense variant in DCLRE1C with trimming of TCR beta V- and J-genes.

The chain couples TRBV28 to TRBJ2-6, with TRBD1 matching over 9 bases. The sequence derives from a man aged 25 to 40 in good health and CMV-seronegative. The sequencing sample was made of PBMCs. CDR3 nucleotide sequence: TGTGCCAGCAGTTTAGACAGGGGGACTGGGGCCAACGTCCTGACTTTC. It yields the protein CASSLDRGTGANVLTF. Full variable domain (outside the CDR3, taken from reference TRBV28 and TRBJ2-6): DVKVTQSSRYLVKRTGEKVFLECVQDMDHENMFWYRQDPGLGLRLIYFSYDVKMKEKGDIPEGYSVSREKKERFSLILESASTNQTSMYLCASSLDRGTGANVLTFGAGSRLTVL.